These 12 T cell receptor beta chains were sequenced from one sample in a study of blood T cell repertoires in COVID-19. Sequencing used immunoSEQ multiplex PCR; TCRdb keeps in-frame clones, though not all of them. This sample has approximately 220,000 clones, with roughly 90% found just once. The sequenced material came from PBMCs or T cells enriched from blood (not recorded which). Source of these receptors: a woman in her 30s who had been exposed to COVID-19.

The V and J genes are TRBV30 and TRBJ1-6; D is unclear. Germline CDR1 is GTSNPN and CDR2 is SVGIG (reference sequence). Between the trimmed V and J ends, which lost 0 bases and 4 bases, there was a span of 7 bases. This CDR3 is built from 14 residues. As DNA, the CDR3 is TGTGCCTGGAGTGTACGCAGTTATAATTCACCCCTCCACTTT. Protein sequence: CAWSVRSYNSPLHF.

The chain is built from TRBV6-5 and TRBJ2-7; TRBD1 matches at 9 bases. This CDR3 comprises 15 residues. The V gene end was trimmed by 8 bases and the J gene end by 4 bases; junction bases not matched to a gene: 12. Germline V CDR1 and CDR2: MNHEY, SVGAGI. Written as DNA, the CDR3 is TGTGCCAGCGGGGAGATAACAGGGGGCGTGTACGAGCAGTACTTC. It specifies CASGEITGGVYEQYF.

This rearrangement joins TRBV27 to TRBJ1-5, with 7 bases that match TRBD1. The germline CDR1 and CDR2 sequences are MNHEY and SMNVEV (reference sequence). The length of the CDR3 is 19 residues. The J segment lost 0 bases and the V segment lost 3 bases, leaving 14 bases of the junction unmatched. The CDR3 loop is CASSFSPPQSGGSNQPQHF. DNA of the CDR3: TGTGCCAGCAGTTTTAGCCCCCCACAATCAGGGGGTAGCAATCAGCCCCAGCATTTT.

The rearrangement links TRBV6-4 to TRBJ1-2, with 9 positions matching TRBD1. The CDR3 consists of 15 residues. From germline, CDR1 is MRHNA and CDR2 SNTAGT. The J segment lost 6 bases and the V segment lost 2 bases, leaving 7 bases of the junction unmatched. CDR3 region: CASSDHGQGRDGYTF. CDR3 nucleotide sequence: TGTGCCAGCAGTGACCACGGACAGGGGCGGGATGGCTACACCTTC.

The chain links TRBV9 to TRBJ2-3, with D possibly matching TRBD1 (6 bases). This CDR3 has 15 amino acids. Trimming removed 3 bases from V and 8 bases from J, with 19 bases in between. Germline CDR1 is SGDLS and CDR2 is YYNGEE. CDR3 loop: CASSGQATQWGTQYF. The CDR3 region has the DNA TGTGCCAGCAGCGGACAGGCCACACAATGGGGTACGCAGTATTTT.

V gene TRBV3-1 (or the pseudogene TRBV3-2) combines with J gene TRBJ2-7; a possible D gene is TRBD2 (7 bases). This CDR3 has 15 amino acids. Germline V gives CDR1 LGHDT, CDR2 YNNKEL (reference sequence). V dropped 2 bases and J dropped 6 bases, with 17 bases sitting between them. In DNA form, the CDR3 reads TGTGCCAGCAGCCAACTTATAAGGGGGGGGCGCGAGCAGTACTTC. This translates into CASSQLIRGGREQYF.

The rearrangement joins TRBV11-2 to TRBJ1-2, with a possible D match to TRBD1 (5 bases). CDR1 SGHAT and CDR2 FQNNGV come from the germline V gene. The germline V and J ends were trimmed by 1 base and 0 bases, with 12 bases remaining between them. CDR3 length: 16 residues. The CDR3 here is CASSLVVQGANYGYTF. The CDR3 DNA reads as TGTGCCAGCAGCTTAGTCGTGCAGGGCGCTAACTATGGCTACACCTTC.

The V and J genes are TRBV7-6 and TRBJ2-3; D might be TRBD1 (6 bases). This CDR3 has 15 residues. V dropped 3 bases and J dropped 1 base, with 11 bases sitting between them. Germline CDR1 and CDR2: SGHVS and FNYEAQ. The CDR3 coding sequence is TGTGCCAGCAGCTTGATACAGGGCGGCACAGATACGCAGTATTTT. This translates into CASSLIQGGTDTQYF. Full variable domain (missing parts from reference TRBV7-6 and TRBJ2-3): GAGVSQSPRYKVTKRGQDVALRCDPISGHVSLYWYRQALGQGPEFLTYFNYEAQQDKSGLPNDRFSAERPEGSISTLTIQRTEQRDSAMYRCASSLIQGGTDTQYFGPGTRLTVL.

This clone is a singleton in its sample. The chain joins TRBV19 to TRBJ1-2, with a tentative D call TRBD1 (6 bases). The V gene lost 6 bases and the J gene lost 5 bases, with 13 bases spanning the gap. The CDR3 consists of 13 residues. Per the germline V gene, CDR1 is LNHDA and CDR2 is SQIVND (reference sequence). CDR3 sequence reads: CASSPGGVYGYTF. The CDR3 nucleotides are TGTGCCAGTAGCCCGGGGGGCGTTTATGGCTACACCTTC.

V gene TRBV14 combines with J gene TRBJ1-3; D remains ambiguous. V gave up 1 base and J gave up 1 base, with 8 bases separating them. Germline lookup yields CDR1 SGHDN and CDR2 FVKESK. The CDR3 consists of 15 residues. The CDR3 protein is CASSQVVHSGNTIYF. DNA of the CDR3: TGTGCCAGCAGCCAAGTTGTCCATTCTGGAAACACCATATATTTT. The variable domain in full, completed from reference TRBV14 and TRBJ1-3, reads EAGVTQFPSHSVIEKGQTVTLRCDPISGHDNLYWYRRVMGKEIKFLLHFVKESKQDESGMPNNRFLAERTGGTYSTLKVQPAELEDSGVYFCASSQVVHSGNTIYFGEGSWLTVV.

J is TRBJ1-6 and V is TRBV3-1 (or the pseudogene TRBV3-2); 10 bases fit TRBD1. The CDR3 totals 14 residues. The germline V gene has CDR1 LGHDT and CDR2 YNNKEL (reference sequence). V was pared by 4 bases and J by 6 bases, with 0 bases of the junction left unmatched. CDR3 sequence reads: CASSRQGANSPLHF. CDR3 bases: TGTGCCAGCAGCCGACAGGGGGCTAATTCACCCCTCCACTTT.

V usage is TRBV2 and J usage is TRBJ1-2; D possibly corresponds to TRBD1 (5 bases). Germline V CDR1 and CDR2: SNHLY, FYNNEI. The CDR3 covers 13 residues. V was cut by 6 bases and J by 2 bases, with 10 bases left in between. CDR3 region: CASRHDSNYGYTF. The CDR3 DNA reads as TGTGCCAGCAGACACGACAGCAACTATGGCTACACCTTC.